One sample yielded the 14 T cell receptor beta chains listed below, sequenced in a study of cytomegalovirus exposure and HLA in healthy donors. Primers: 60 Vbeta forward and 13 Jbeta reverse. The protocol was immunoSEQ multiplex PCR, while the TCRdb copy is restricted to in-frame clones and leaves out a portion. Seen here are 55,000 to 75,000 clones, about 72% observed once, and the top ten hold 3%. The sample comprised PBMCs. Receptor source: a girl aged 5 to 17 in good health and CMV-seropositive.

This sequence joins TRBV5-1 and TRBJ1-5; 7 nucleotides agree with TRBD1. CDR3 length: 15 amino acids. V dropped 4 bases and J dropped 1; count of bases not matched to a gene: 5. CDR1 and CDR2 (germline): SGHRS, YFSETQ. The CDR3 region has the DNA TGCGCCAGCAGCCCAGGGGGTTACAGCAATCAGCCCCAGCATTTT. Encoded protein: CASSPGGYSNQPQHF.

This rearrangement joins TRBV19 to TRBJ2-3; D unresolved. Germline loops: CDR1 LNHDA, CDR2 SQIVND (reference sequence). The V end lost 4 bases, the J end lost 2 bases, and 7 bases lay between the germline ends. The CDR3 runs to 13 residues. In DNA form, the CDR3 reads TGTGCCAGTAGTAGCGAGCTCACAGATACGCAGTATTTT. This codes for CASSSELTDTQYF.

This clone was counted a few times. The chain uses TRBV5-1 and TRBJ1-1; 8 bases are a match to TRBD1. Germline trimming cut 4 bases from V and 2 bases from J; bases unmatched to any gene: 4. The germline V gene encodes CDR1 SGHRS and CDR2 YFSETQ. This CDR3 is 14 amino acids long. In DNA form, the CDR3 reads TGCGCCAGCAGCCGGGACAGGCCAAACACTGAAGCTTTCTTT. The encoded protein is CASSRDRPNTEAFF.

This clone was counted only a few times. The chain recombines TRBV6-1 with TRBJ1-5; 7 nucleotides line up with TRBD1. J lost 2 bases, V lost 6 bases, and 7 bases had no gene match. This CDR3 region has 15 residues. Germline V gene lookup returns CDR1 MNHNS and CDR2 SASEGT. CDR3 nucleotide sequence: TGTGCCAGCAGCCTGGACAGGTTCGGCAATCAGCCCCAGCATTTT. Protein: CASSLDRFGNQPQHF.

The chain recombines TRBV7-9 with TRBJ2-7; 7 bases map to TRBD2. The V gene end was trimmed by 10 bases and the J gene end by 4 bases; junction bases not matched to a gene: 7. This CDR3 has 12 amino acids. Germline V lookup: CDR1 SEHNR, CDR2 FQNEAQ (reference sequence). The CDR3 nucleotides are TGTGCCACGGGGAGGGAGGGGTACGAGCAGTACTTC. Its protein product is CATGREGYEQYF.

This chain connects TRBV7-8 to TRBJ2-1; D possibly corresponds to TRBD2 (5 bases). CDR1 and CDR2 from the germline V gene are SGHVS and FQNEAQ. This CDR3 region has 14 residues. Trimming stripped 5 bases from V and 4 bases from J, with 12 bases between. CDR3: CASSPPEAYNEQFF. In DNA, the CDR3 is TGTGCCAGCAGCCCCCCGGAGGCGTACAATGAGCAGTTCTTC.

The genes are TRBV28 and TRBJ1-1; the match to TRBD1 covers 9 bases. The length of the CDR3 is 13 residues. The germline CDR1 and CDR2 sequences are MDHEN and SYDVKM. J gave up 8 bases and V 8 bases, and 9 bases lay outside the gene matches. The CDR3 DNA follows: TGTGCCAGCGGGGGGACAGGGCGTGTAGAAGCTTTCTTT. It yields the protein CASGGTGRVEAFF.

The chain combines TRBV29-1 with TRBJ1-1; possibly TRBD1 for D (5 bases). The germline CDR1 and CDR2 sequences are SQVTM and ANQGSEA. This CDR3 is 13 amino acids long. Trimming cost V 4 bases and J 1 base, with 10 bases left between them. CDR3 loop: CSVARGTNTEAFF. CDR3 sequence (DNA): TGCAGCGTTGCTCGGGGGACGAACACTGAAGCTTTCTTT.

In this sample, this clone turned up a few times. The chain combines TRBV5-6 with TRBJ2-1; 10 nucleotides align to TRBD1. The germline CDR1 and CDR2 sequences are SGHDT and YYEEEE. Trimming removed 2 bases from V and 6 bases from J; junction bases left unmatched: 5. CDR3 size: 15 residues. The CDR3 bases are TGTGCCAGCAGCTTTTCTAGGACAGGGGGCAATGAGCAGTTCTTC. Its translation: CASSFSRTGGNEQFF.

This rearrangement joins TRBV7-9 to TRBJ2-5, with D perhaps TRBD1 (5 bases). The CDR3 loop spans 14 amino acids. Per germline, CDR1 SEHNR and CDR2 FQNEAQ (reference sequence). The V gene lost 3 bases and the J gene lost 2 bases, with 10 bases spanning the gap. Here the CDR3 reads CASSFLDKQETQYF. CDR3 nucleotides: TGTGCCAGCAGCTTCCTGGACAAACAAGAGACCCAGTACTTC.

The CDR3 DNA sequence: TGTGCCATCAGTGAGTGGGGCAGGGGAGGGGACACTGAAGCTTTCTTT. Its protein product is CAISEWGRGGDTEAFF. The gene calls are TRBV10-3 and TRBJ1-1, with D possibly matching TRBD1 (6 bases). There are 16 residues in the CDR3. Germline loops: CDR1 ENHRY, CDR2 SYGVKD. Trimming pared 1 base from V and 3 bases from J, leaving 15 bases between.

The chain joins TRBV11-2 to TRBJ2-5; no clear D. The CDR3 contains 11 residues. V was shortened by 7 bases and J by 4 bases, with 7 bases between the two germline ends. The germline V gene encodes CDR1 SGHAT and CDR2 FQNNGV. This chain's CDR3 is CASTSVETQYF. The CDR3 DNA reads TGTGCCAGCACCTCTGTAGAGACCCAGTACTTC.

The rearrangement links TRBV11-2 to TRBJ1-1; 10 nucleotides line up with TRBD1. After removal of 6 bases from V and 1 base from J, the junction contained 14 bases not matched to a gene. The CDR3 runs to 18 residues. From germline, CDR1 is SGHAT and CDR2 FQNNGV. For the CDR3, the DNA is TGTGCCAGCAGAATCTTTCCGGGACAGGGGCTTCGGAACACTGAAGCTTTCTTT. Its translation: CASRIFPGQGLRNTEAFF.

The chain carries TRBV4-3 and TRBJ2-7, with D maybe TRBD2 (6 bases). CDR1 and CDR2 from the germline V gene are LGHNA and YSLEER. This CDR3 contains 15 residues. The V gene lost 1 base and the J gene lost 4 bases, with 14 bases spanning the gap. CDR3 nucleotides: TGCGCCAGCAGCCAAGCTTACGGGAGCGGTTACGAGCAGTACTTC. Translated, it gives CASSQAYGSGYEQYF.